The entry below gives a single TCR beta chain sequence along with its context. Antigen unknown. This entry is derived from a study of Tregs in tolerant kidney transplant recipients. The study, taken as a whole, reports: For some patients, primers changed over time, blocking nucleotide-level comparison. Biological reproducibility was not directly addressed in this study. Validation in larger populations is needed because few patients were studied.

The CDR3 runs 15 residues. The ends lost 6 bases at V and 3 bases at J; junction bases unmatched: 4. In germline, CDR1 is SGHTA, CDR2 FQGNSA. Assay used: immunoSEQ multiplex PCR; TCRdb lists only in-frame clones, some missing. The data contain over 70,000 clones, roughly 90% of them singletons. Mixed chimerism was transient after nonmyeloablative marrow transplants from related graft donors. Unstimulated Tregs (CD4+CD25+CD127-) and CD4+CD25- non-Tregs were sorted from PBMCs. The sample was CD4+ T cells from blood (PBMCs), taken 24 months after the transplant. The V gene is TRBV7-2, the J gene TRBJ2-1; 11 bases map to TRBD2. This TCR came from a human patient who received a combined kidney and bone marrow transplant. Some T cells may have originated in the graft donor. CDR3 nucleotides: TGTGCCAGCAGTTTGACTAGCGGGATCTACAATGAGCAGTTCTTC. Translated, it gives CASSLTSGIYNEQFF.